This TCR beta chain was sequenced during a study of blood T cells in healthy people across ages. Study-wide results and limits: Per-million-T-cell TCR beta diversity fell roughly linearly with age.

The V end was cut by 5 bases, the J end by 7 bases, with 20 bases between. The CDR3 consists of 15 residues. Germline CDR1 and CDR2: SGHTA and FQGNSA. Total RNA was extracted at no less than 5.5 micrograms per sample. This clonotype came up a few times. Antigen specificity is unknown. Alongside a J-beta primer mix, a sample-barcoded 5' primer served in a second PCR lasting about 7 to 12 cycles. TCRdb re-called the 5' RACE reads with MiXCR, one entry per CDR3 protein. This sample has more than 650,000 distinct CDR3 sequences, with around a quarter found just once. These data also featured in a second study, about T cells of mothers and their children. Turning to that study: Samples were provided by three healthy Caucasian mothers and their six children. Thymic selection molds TCR recombination output in a comparable way in related and unrelated pairs.

The sequence was obtained from a boy aged 5-17 years in good health. The gene calls are TRBV7-2 and TRBJ2-5; D possibly corresponds to TRBD2 (7 bases). The sequenced sample consisted of blood. This chain's CDR3 is CASSLPGGTTGTQYF. The CDR3 bases are TGTGCCAGCAGCCTCCCGGGGGGCACCACCGGGACCCAGTACTTC. The variable domain in full, completed from reference TRBV7-2 and TRBJ2-5, reads GAGVSQSPSNKVTEKGKDVELRCDPISGHTALYWYRQSLGQGLEFLIYFQGNSAPDKSGLPSDRFSAERTGGSVSTLTIQRTQQEDSAVYLCASSLPGGTTGTQYFGPGTRLLVL.